Shown below are 6 T cell receptor beta chains from a single sample sequenced in a study of CD8 T cells in ankylosing spondylitis. Antigens of these TCRs are unknown. Study-wide results and caveats: Seven to nine highly homologous variants made up a TCR beta motif, and this motif appeared characteristic of ankylosing spondylitis blood.

TCRdb re-analysed the 5' RACE reads in MiXCR, keeping a single row per CDR3 protein. The sample has roughly 400,000 distinct CDR3 sequences, more than 20% seen once; the top ten hold around 16%. The sequencing input was blood, either unsorted or a sorted T cell fraction (not recorded which). Receptors originate from a male donor with ankylosing spondylitis.

Only a few counts were recorded for this clonotype. The chain recombines TRBV2 with TRBJ1-2; D gene unclear. The CDR3 has 12 amino acids. V dropped 6 bases and J dropped 6 bases, with 11 bases sitting between them. Germline-derived CDR1 and CDR2 are SNHLY and FYNNEI. This CDR3 is CASREQRHGYTF. CDR3 coding DNA: TGTGCCAGCAGGGAACAGCGACATGGCTACACCTTC.

CDR3 bases: TGTGCCAGCAGCCAGAGGGACACCGGGCTCGAAGGCTACACCTTC. Amino acids: CASSQRDTGLEGYTF. V is TRBV7-8 and J is TRBJ1-2; perhaps TRBD1 as D (6 bases). In germline, CDR1 is SGHVS, CDR2 FQNEAQ. Trimming cost V 5 bases and J 8 bases, with 21 bases left between them. The CDR3 covers 15 residues.

The chain has TRBV3-1 and TRBJ2-7; a weak D match, TRBD2 (6 bases). Germline assignment: CDR1 LGHDT and CDR2 YNNKEL (reference sequence). This CDR3 spans 14 amino acids. V lost 4 bases to trimming and J lost 3 bases, with 13 bases between them. CDR3 region: CASSLVSGDYEQYF. The DNA for the CDR3 is TGTGCCAGCAGCCTTGTTAGCGGAGACTACGAGCAGTACTTC.

In this sample, this clonotype turned up a few times. This chain joins TRBV27 and TRBJ1-1; TRBD1 agrees at 8 bases. Trimming took 5 bases from V and 0 from J; bases not matched to a gene: 11. This CDR3 is 17 amino acids long. Germline lookup yields CDR1 MNHEY and CDR2 SMNVEV (reference sequence). CDR3 loop: CASSLPTGDPMNTEAFF. The CDR3 DNA reads as TGTGCCAGCAGTCTCCCGACAGGGGACCCGATGAACACTGAAGCTTTCTTT.

The rearrangement uses TRBV12-3 or TRBV12-4 and TRBJ2-1, with unresolved D. The CDR3 loop spans 14 amino acids. Trimming cost V 5 bases and J 2 bases, with 10 bases left between them. The CDR3 sequence is CASSRSRTYNEQFF. CDR3 DNA sequence: TGTGCCAGCAGTCGGTCTAGGACCTACAATGAGCAGTTCTTC.

This chain joins TRBV29-1 and TRBJ2-3; D is unclear. Germline-derived CDR1 and CDR2 are SQVTM and ANQGSEA. V was shortened by 6 bases and J by 6 bases, with 16 bases between the two germline ends. This CDR3 has 13 amino acids. The CDR3 region has the DNA TGCAGCGTCAAAGATTCGGGCTTGGATACGCAGTATTTT. Translated: CSVKDSGLDTQYF.